This record concerns one T cell receptor (beta chain) sequence. Antigen unknown. The data belong to a study of cytomegalovirus exposure and HLA in healthy donors. The study, taken as a whole, reports: When analyzed later, a missense DCLRE1C variant was found to be linked to TCR beta V- and J-gene trimming.

PCR was performed using 60 Vbeta and 13 Jbeta primers. Produced via immunoSEQ multiplex PCR; TCRdb's table is partial and in-frame only. The sample holds 150,000 to 200,000 clones, roughly four fifths seen once. V lost 6 bases, J lost 0 bases, and 6 bases stayed unmatched. This CDR3 is 15 amino acids long. The V gene's germline CDR1 is SEHNR and CDR2 FQNEAQ (reference sequence). The J gene is TRBJ2-3, the V gene TRBV7-9, with 7 bases matching TRBD1. Sample: PBMCs. This TCR came from a woman aged 18-29 years in good health and CMV-seronegative. Here the CDR3 reads CASRPEGASTDTQYF. The CDR3, as DNA: TGTGCCAGCAGACCAGAGGGGGCGAGCACAGATACGCAGTATTTT. The entire variable domain, with the rest obtained from reference TRBV7-9 and TRBJ2-3, is as follows: DTGVSQNPRHKITKRGQNVTFRCDPISEHNRLYWYRQTLGQGPEFLTYFQNEAQLEKSRLLSDRFSAERPKGSFSTLEIQRTEQGDSAMYLCASRPEGASTDTQYFGPGTRLTVL.